This T cell receptor (beta chain) derives from a study of OX40 agonist ivuxolimab in advanced cancers. Study summary: Patients were dosed with the agonistic anti-OX40 (CD134) antibody ivuxolimab. The study gave patients intravenous ivuxolimab at 0.01 to 10 mg/kg every 2 weeks.

Autoimmune disease history or systemic immunosuppression excluded patients. Whole-study results and caveats: At doses 0.1 to 3.0 mg/kg, CD4+ and CD8+ clones expanded.

Points on this clone: What it binds is unknown.

Libraries were prepared by immunoSEQ multiplex PCR; TCRdb keeps only in-frame clonotypes and omits some of them. In the table there are 40,000 to 60,000 clones, less than 85% of which are singletons. The sequence derives from an adult with an advanced solid tumor such as melanoma, head and neck, liver or kidney cancer. The specimen comprised CD4+ or CD8+ T cells sorted from blood, sampled in a trial of the OX40 agonist ivuxolimab.

CDR3 coding DNA: TGTGCCAGTAGCTGGCCGGGCCTCAATCAGCCCCAGCATTTT. This codes for CASSWPGLNQPQHF. The rearrangement joins TRBV19 to TRBJ1-5; no definite D call. The CDR3 loop spans 14 amino acids. V lost 6 bases and J 3 bases, leaving 12 bases between the germline ends. Germline V gives CDR1 LNHDA, CDR2 SQIVND (reference sequence).